A single sample is the source of the 20 T cell receptor beta chains below, sequenced in a study of vaccination and CD4 T cells after COVID-19. Their specific antigens are unknown. Treatment described: roughly ten-day PBMC culture with coronavirus spike peptide pools or control peptides (ViraFEST assay). Sequence data for DNA of cultured CD4+ T cells were generated by the Oncomine TCR Beta short-read assay. TCRdb reprocessed the PCR reads with MiXCR, giving one entry per CDR3 protein. The data contain fewer than 20,000 distinct CDR3 sequences, about 40% of them singletons. Source material: CD4+ T cells from blood, cultured in vitro. Every receptor here comes from a human donor who had recovered from COVID-19.

The rearrangement links TRBV18 to TRBJ1-5; D perhaps matches TRBD1 (6 bases). Germline V CDR1 and CDR2: KGHSH, LQKENI. CDR3 length equals 15 residues. The V end lost 6 bases, the J end lost 6 bases, and 18 bases lay between the germline ends. In DNA form, the CDR3 reads TGTGCCAGCTCCCCAGGCGGGGGGGGGGCTCAGCCCCAGCATTTT. Translating gives CASSPGGGGAQPQHF.

The chain uses TRBV20-1 and TRBJ2-1, with TRBD2 matching over 12 bases. V dropped 0 bases and J dropped 6; count of bases not matched to a gene: 9. The V gene's germline CDR1 is DFQATT and CDR2 SNEGSKA (reference sequence). The CDR3 length is 17 residues. The CDR3 reads CSARDVTSGSLSNEQFF. The CDR3 bases are TGCAGTGCTAGAGATGTGACTAGCGGGAGTTTATCCAATGAGCAGTTCTTC.

J is TRBJ2-2 and V is TRBV2, with 11 bases aligning to TRBD2. CDR1 SNHLY and CDR2 FYNNEI come from the germline V gene. CDR3 length equals 15 residues. Trimming at V came to 6 bases and at J to 7 bases, leaving 7 bases not matched to a gene. In nucleotides, the CDR3 is TGTGCCAGCAGAATAGCGGGAGGGTCGTACGGGGAGCTGTTTTTT. Its translation is CASRIAGGSYGELFF.

This chain links TRBV5-4 with TRBJ2-5, with TRBD1 as a possible D gene (6 bases). Germline CDR1 reads SGHNT; CDR2 reads YYREEE (reference sequence). The ends were cut back, 7 bases at V and 2 bases at J, with 33 bases in the middle. The CDR3 totals 20 residues. The CDR3 DNA reads TGTGCCAGCGCCCGCAACCCGGGTCCCCCGGCCGGGCAGGGGCAAGAGACCCAGTACTTC. Translating it yields CASARNPGPPAGQGQETQYF.

This clonotype was counted a few times. The chain is built from TRBV5-4 and TRBJ2-3; 9 bases map to TRBD2. The CDR3 is 16 residues long. V gave up 0 bases and J gave up 5 bases; unmatched junction bases: 7. CDR1 and CDR2 from the germline V gene are SGHNT and YYREEE (reference sequence). The CDR3 DNA follows: TGTGCCAGCAGCTTGGCTCAAGGACTAGCGAAAGATACGCAGTATTTT. It specifies CASSLAQGLAKDTQYF.

This chain connects TRBV12-3 or TRBV12-4 to TRBJ1-2; unclear D gene. Trimming left V 1 base short and J 2 bases short, with 5 bases between. The CDR3 contains 13 residues. The CDR3: CASSLGVNYGYTF. The CDR3 nucleotides are TGTGCCAGCAGTTTAGGGGTCAACTATGGCTACACCTTC.

This clonotype was seen a handful of times. The CDR3: CSASSPRDGYTF. In DNA form, the CDR3 reads TGCAGTGCTAGCAGCCCGCGGGATGGCTACACCTTC. This chain joins TRBV20-1 and TRBJ1-2; D is ambiguous. The CDR3 is made up of 12 amino acids. Germline values: CDR1 DFQATT, CDR2 SNEGSKA (reference sequence). Trimming pared 3 bases from V and 6 bases from J, leaving 11 bases between.

This clonotype came up a few times. The rearrangement uses TRBV20-1 and TRBJ1-2, with 9 bases fitting TRBD1. With V trimmed by 6 bases and J by 4 bases, 9 bases remained unmatched. The CDR3 totals 14 residues. Germline-derived CDR1 and CDR2 are DFQATT and SNEGSKA (reference sequence). For the CDR3, the DNA is TGCAGTGCCGACGGGGGACAGGGTGTCTATGGCTACACCTTC. It yields the protein CSADGGQGVYGYTF.

V is TRBV6-2 or TRBV6-3 and J is TRBJ2-1, with a weak D call TRBD2 (6 bases). With 2 bases removed from V and 0 bases from J, the gap between germline ends came to 8 bases. Germline V lookup: CDR1 MNHEY, CDR2 SVGEGT. This CDR3 contains 15 residues. The DNA of the CDR3 is TGTGCCAGCAGTTACAGGAGGGGCTCCTACAATGAGCAGTTCTTC. This codes for CASSYRRGSYNEQFF.

The gene calls are TRBV12-3 or TRBV12-4 and TRBJ2-7, with D unclear. CDR3 length: 17 amino acids. Between the trimmed V and J ends, which lost 5 bases and 2 bases, there was a span of 22 bases. CDR3 in amino acids: CASSTTPRGTRTYEQYF. DNA of the CDR3: TGTGCCAGCAGTACCACCCCGCGCGGCACTCGGACCTACGAGCAGTACTTC.

The chain combines TRBV29-1 with TRBJ1-1, with a weak D call TRBD1 (6 bases). V was pared by 5 bases and J by 5 bases, with 15 bases between. This CDR3 spans 13 amino acids. From germline, CDR1 is SQVTM and CDR2 ANQGSEA. CDR3 DNA: TGCAGCGTTTCGAACACAGGGAAAACTGAAGCTTTCTTT. It specifies CSVSNTGKTEAFF.

This clonotype was detected a few times. V usage is TRBV30 and J usage is TRBJ1-5, with no clear D. V was clipped by 5 bases and J by 5 bases, with 13 bases between them. The germline V gene encodes CDR1 GTSNPN and CDR2 SVGIG (reference sequence). The CDR3 has 13 amino acids. The CDR3 DNA follows: TGTGCCTGGTCCCCCGGAGCAGATCAGCCCCAGCATTTT. This sequence encodes CAWSPGADQPQHF.

This clonotype is a singleton in its sample. The chain recombines TRBV20-1 with TRBJ2-1; 8 bases match TRBD2. Germline trimming cut 4 bases from V and 4 bases from J; bases unmatched to any gene: 9. Germline V gives CDR1 DFQATT, CDR2 SNEGSKA (reference sequence). This CDR3 contains 15 residues. The CDR3 coding sequence is TGCAGTGCTATATACGGGACTAGGGGTTACAATGAGCAGTTCTTC. Its protein product is CSAIYGTRGYNEQFF.

The chain uses TRBV5-4 and TRBJ2-2; 7 nucleotides match TRBD2. Trimming cost V 0 bases and J 0 bases; bases outside gene matches: 2. The length of the CDR3 is 16 residues. Germline V gives CDR1 SGHNT, CDR2 YYREEE (reference sequence). The CDR3: CASSLGLAANTGELFF. CDR3 sequence (DNA): TGTGCCAGCAGCTTGGGGCTAGCGGCGAACACCGGGGAGCTGTTTTTT.

This clonotype was found a few times. V gene TRBV28 combines with J gene TRBJ2-2; TRBD1 aligns across 11 bases. The CDR3 is 17 amino acids. The V gene end was trimmed by 8 bases and the J gene end by 1 base; junction bases not matched to a gene: 9. Per the germline V gene, CDR1 is MDHEN and CDR2 is SYDVKM. DNA of the CDR3: TGTGCCAGCCGCAACCGGGACAGGGGGAAGAACACCGGGGAGCTGTTTTTT. Protein: CASRNRDRGKNTGELFF.

The rearrangement joins TRBV15 to TRBJ2-7, with TRBD2 identical over 9 bases. Germline CDR1 LNHNV, CDR2 YYDKDF (reference sequence). This CDR3 is 16 amino acids long. The J segment lost 2 bases and the V segment lost 1 base, leaving 6 bases of the junction unmatched. The CDR3: CATSRGGREGTYEQYF. DNA of the CDR3: TGTGCCACCAGCAGAGGCGGGCGGGAGGGGACCTACGAGCAGTACTTC.

This clonotype was observed a few times. The chain carries TRBV11-3 and TRBJ2-1; tentatively, D is TRBD1 or TRBD2 (5 bases each). The CDR3 is 15 residues long. Trimming cost V 5 bases and J 0 bases, with 11 bases left between them. In germline, CDR1 is SGHNT, CDR2 YENEEA. In DNA, the CDR3 is TGTGCCAGCAGCCGTGGGACGGCCTCCTACAATGAGCAGTTCTTC. Translating gives CASSRGTASYNEQFF.

V gene TRBV9 combines with J gene TRBJ2-5, with TRBD2 matching 8 bases. This CDR3 is 15 amino acids long. The V gene end was trimmed by 1 base and the J gene end by 5 bases; junction bases not matched to a gene: 7. Germline V gives CDR1 SGDLS, CDR2 YYNGEE. The CDR3 loop reads CASSVRSGSRETQYF. For the CDR3, the DNA is TGTGCCAGCAGCGTAAGGAGCGGGAGCCGGGAGACCCAGTACTTC.

V and J are TRBV7-8 and TRBJ2-5; D is possibly TRBD1 (5 bases). The CDR3 has 14 amino acids. V was shortened by 0 bases and J by 5 bases, with 10 bases between the two germline ends. Germline CDR1 and CDR2: SGHVS and FQNEAQ. Here the CDR3 DNA reads TGTGCCAGCAGCTTAGCCAGGGTCATTGAGACCCAGTACTTC. It translates to CASSLARVIETQYF. The whole variable domain, filled in from reference TRBV7-8 and TRBJ2-5, reads GAGVSQSPRYKVAKRGQDVALRCDPISGHVSLFWYQQALGQGPEFLTYFQNEAQLDKSGLPSDRFFAERPEGSVSTLKIQRTQQEDSAVYLCASSLARVIETQYFGPGTRLLVL.

The chain links TRBV6-1 to TRBJ1-5; D gene ambiguous. The CDR3 runs to 16 residues. V was cut by 2 bases and J by 9 bases, with 20 bases left in between. In germline, CDR1 is MNHNS, CDR2 SASEGT. CDR3 region: CASSEQGSTAGGPQHF. In DNA, the CDR3 is TGTGCCAGCAGTGAACAAGGCTCAACGGCGGGTGGGCCCCAGCATTTT.